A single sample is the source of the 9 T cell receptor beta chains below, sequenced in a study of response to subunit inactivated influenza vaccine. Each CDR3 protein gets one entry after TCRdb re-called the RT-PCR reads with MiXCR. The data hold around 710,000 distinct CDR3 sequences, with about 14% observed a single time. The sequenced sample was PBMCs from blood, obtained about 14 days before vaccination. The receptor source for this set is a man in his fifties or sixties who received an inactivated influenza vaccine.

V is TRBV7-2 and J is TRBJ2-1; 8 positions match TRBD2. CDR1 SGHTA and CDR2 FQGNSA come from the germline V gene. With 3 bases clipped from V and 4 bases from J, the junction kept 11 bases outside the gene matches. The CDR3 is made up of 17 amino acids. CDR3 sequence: CASSFPYERGIYNEQFF. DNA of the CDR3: TGTGCCAGCAGCTTCCCATATGAGCGGGGGATTTACAATGAGCAGTTCTTC.

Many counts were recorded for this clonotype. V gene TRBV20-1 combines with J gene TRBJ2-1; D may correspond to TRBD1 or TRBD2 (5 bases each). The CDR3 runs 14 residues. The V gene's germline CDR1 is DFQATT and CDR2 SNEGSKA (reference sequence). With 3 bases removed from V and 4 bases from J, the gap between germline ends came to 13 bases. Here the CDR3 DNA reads TGCAGTGCTAGGGGTGGGGGTCCTTACAATGAGCAGTTCTTC. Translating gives CSARGGGPYNEQFF.

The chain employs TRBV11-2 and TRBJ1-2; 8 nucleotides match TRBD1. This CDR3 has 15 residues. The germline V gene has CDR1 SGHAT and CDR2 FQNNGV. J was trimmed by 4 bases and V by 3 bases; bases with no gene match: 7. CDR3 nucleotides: TGTGCCAGCAGCTTCGGACAGGGAACTCCCTATGGCTACACCTTC. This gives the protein CASSFGQGTPYGYTF.

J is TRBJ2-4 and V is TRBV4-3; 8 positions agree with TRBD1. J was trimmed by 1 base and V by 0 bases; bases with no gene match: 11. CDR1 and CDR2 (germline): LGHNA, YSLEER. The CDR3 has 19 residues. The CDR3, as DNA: TGCGCCAGCAGCCAAGATTTTGGTCAGGGGGCGGGGGCCAAAAACATTCAGTACTTC. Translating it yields CASSQDFGQGAGAKNIQYF.

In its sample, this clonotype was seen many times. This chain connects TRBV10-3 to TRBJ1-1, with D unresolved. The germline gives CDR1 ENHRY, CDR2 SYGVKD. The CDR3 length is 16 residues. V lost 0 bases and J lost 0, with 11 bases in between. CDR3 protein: CAISESGGQMNTEAFF. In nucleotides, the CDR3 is TGTGCCATCAGTGAGTCAGGAGGGCAGATGAACACTGAAGCTTTCTTT.

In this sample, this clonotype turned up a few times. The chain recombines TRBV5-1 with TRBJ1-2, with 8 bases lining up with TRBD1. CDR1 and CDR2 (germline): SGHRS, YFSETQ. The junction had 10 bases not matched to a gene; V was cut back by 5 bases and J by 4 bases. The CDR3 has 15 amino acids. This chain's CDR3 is CASSKDRDDGYGYTF. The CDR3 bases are TGCGCCAGCAGTAAGGACAGGGATGACGGCTATGGCTACACCTTC.

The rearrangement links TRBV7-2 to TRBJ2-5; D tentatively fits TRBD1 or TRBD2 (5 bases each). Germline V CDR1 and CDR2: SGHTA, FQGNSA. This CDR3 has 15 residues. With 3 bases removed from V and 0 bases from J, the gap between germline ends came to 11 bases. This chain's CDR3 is CASSLGRTYQETQYF. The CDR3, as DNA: TGTGCCAGCAGCTTGGGACGGACGTACCAAGAGACCCAGTACTTC. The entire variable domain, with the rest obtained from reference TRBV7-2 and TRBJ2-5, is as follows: GAGVSQSPSNKVTEKGKDVELRCDPISGHTALYWYRQSLGQGLEFLIYFQGNSAPDKSGLPSDRFSAERTGGSVSTLTIQRTQQEDSAVYLCASSLGRTYQETQYFGPGTRLLVL.

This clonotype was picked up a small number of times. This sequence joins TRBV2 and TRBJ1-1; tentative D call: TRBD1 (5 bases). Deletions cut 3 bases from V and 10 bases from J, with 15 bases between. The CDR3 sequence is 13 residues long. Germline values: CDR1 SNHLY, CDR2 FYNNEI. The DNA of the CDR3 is TGTGCCAGCAGTGAGGGGCGAGGGCTCGGAGCTTTCTTT. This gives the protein CASSEGRGLGAFF.

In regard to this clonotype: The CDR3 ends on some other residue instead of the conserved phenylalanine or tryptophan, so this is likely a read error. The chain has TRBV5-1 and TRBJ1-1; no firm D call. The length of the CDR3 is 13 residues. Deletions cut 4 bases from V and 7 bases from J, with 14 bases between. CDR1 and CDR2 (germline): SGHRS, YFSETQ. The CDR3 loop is CASSSIGGLEAFL. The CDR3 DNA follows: TGCGCCAGCAGCAGCATTGGAGGGCTTGAAGCTTTCCTT.